These 32 T cell receptor beta chains came from one sample sequenced in a study of T cell responses to AZD1222 COVID-19 vaccine. Here immunoSEQ multiplex PCR was the method, and the copy in TCRdb shows in-frame clones only, minus some. The table lists about 120,000 clones, more than 75% of them singletons. The material was peripheral blood, obtained on day 0 of AZD1222 vaccination. Receptor source: an adult in good health.

The chain couples TRBV7-2 to TRBJ1-3, with D perhaps TRBD1 (5 bases). This CDR3 is 15 amino acids long. The V and J ends lost 1 base and 4 bases respectively, with 11 bases between them. Germline assignment: CDR1 SGHTA and CDR2 FQGNSA. CDR3 residues: CASSLVGPGGNTIYF. DNA of the CDR3: TGTGCCAGCAGCTTAGTTGGGCCAGGGGGAAACACCATATATTTT.

The chain links TRBV3-1 (or the pseudogene TRBV3-2) to TRBJ1-1; unclear D gene. Germline values: CDR1 LGHDT, CDR2 YNNKEL (reference sequence). V lost 2 bases and J lost 7, with 11 bases in between. The CDR3 is made up of 13 amino acids. CDR3 sequence: CASSQLRGREAFF. DNA for the CDR3: TGTGCCAGCAGCCAACTTCGGGGTCGTGAAGCTTTCTTT.

V and J are TRBV6-5 and TRBJ2-7, with TRBD1 matching 8 bases. This CDR3 is built from 15 residues. Trimming cost V 5 bases and J 0 bases; bases outside gene matches: 6. Germline CDR1 and CDR2: MNHEY and SVGAGI. This CDR3 reads CASSPVQGASYEQYF. CDR3 nucleotides: TGTGCCAGCAGTCCCGTCCAGGGGGCCTCCTACGAGCAGTACTTC.

The V gene is TRBV7-9, the J gene TRBJ1-1, with D maybe TRBD1 (5 bases). V lost 6 bases to trimming and J lost 3 bases, with 17 bases between them. CDR1 and CDR2 from the germline V gene are SEHNR and FQNEAQ (reference sequence). This CDR3 is 15 amino acids long. Written as DNA, the CDR3 is TGTGCCAGCAGGGCATCAAATCTGGGGGACACTGAAGCTTTCTTT. Its protein product is CASRASNLGDTEAFF.

The chain couples TRBV3-1 (or the pseudogene TRBV3-2) to TRBJ1-1; perhaps TRBD1 as D (5 bases). V gave up 0 bases and J gave up 0 bases, with 8 bases separating them. The CDR3 spans 15 residues. CDR1 and CDR2 from the germline V gene are LGHDT and YNNKEL (reference sequence). This CDR3 reads CASSQEGLMNTEAFF. The CDR3 nucleotides read TGTGCCAGCAGCCAAGAGGGACTCATGAACACTGAAGCTTTCTTT.

The genes are TRBV5-1 and TRBJ1-1; no definite D call. The CDR3 has 13 amino acids. Trimming shortened V by 4 bases and J by 4 bases, and 11 bases separated the two germline ends. Germline V gene data show CDR1 as SGHRS and CDR2 as YFSETQ. The CDR3 spells CASSEWEGTEAFF. In nucleotides, the CDR3 is TGCGCCAGCAGCGAGTGGGAAGGCACTGAAGCTTTCTTT.

Of note for this clone: Its ends do not fully match the called genes, so a read error is possible. This chain connects TRBV28 to TRBJ2-7; the match to TRBD1 covers 8 bases. CDR1 and CDR2 from the germline V gene are MDHEN and SYDVKM. The CDR3 has 12 residues. CDR3 nucleotide sequence: TGTGCCAGCAGTGTGGACAGGGAGGTAGTGGACTTC. Its protein is CASSVDREVVDF. Combining the CDR3 with reference TRBV28 and TRBJ2-7 gives the whole variable domain DVKVTQSSRYLVKRTGEKVFLECVQDMDHENMFWYRQDPGLGLRLIYFSYDVKMKEKGDIPEGYSVSREKKERFSLILESASTNQTSMYLCASSVDREVVDFGPGTRLTVT.

This sequence joins TRBV9 and TRBJ2-4; no clear D. The length of the CDR3 is 15 residues. The V end lost 0 bases, the J end lost 2 bases, and 9 bases lay between the germline ends. Germline V gene data show CDR1 as SGDLS and CDR2 as YYNGEE. Here the CDR3 DNA reads TGTGCCAGCAGCGTAGGGGGTGGGACCAAAAACATTCAGTACTTC. This gives the protein CASSVGGGTKNIQYF.

This sequence joins TRBV5-1 and TRBJ1-4; 8 bases are a match to TRBD1. Germline values: CDR1 SGHRS, CDR2 YFSETQ. The CDR3 is made up of 13 amino acids. J was trimmed by 8 bases and V by 4 bases; bases with no gene match: 4. The chain's CDR3 is CASSNRTGEKLFF. In DNA, the CDR3 is TGCGCCAGCAGCAATCGGACAGGGGAAAAACTGTTTTTT.

The chain uses TRBV6-2 or TRBV6-3 and TRBJ2-3; D unclear. V was clipped by 2 bases and J by 6 bases, with 6 bases between them. The germline gives CDR1 MNHEY, CDR2 SVGEGT. CDR3 length: 12 amino acids. The CDR3: CASSYPGDTQYF. The CDR3 DNA reads TGTGCCAGCAGTTACCCTGGGGATACGCAGTATTTT.

The chain is built from TRBV9 and TRBJ2-7; weak D call: TRBD1 (6 bases). Trimming pared 0 bases from V and 4 bases from J, leaving 20 bases between. This CDR3 region has 17 residues. From germline, CDR1 is SGDLS and CDR2 YYNGEE. This chain's CDR3 is CASSVGPPGVLDYEQYF. Written as DNA, the CDR3 is TGTGCCAGCAGCGTAGGTCCCCCAGGGGTCCTGGATTACGAGCAGTACTTC.

The rearrangement links TRBV5-3 to TRBJ2-7; D ambiguous. TRBV5-3 counts as an open reading frame of uncertain function. V was clipped by 3 bases and J by 2 bases, with 9 bases between them. The CDR3 spans 13 residues. The CDR3 nucleotides read TGTGCCAGAAGCTCCGACCGGGCCTACGAGCAGTACTTC. Amino acids: CARSSDRAYEQYF.

This rearrangement joins TRBV15 to TRBJ1-5; D might be TRBD1 (5 bases). The CDR3 spans 16 residues. Germline V gene sequence: CDR1 LNHNV, CDR2 YYDKDF (reference sequence). Trimming took 4 bases from V and 3 from J, leaving 16 bases between them. The CDR3 spells CATSTTLQVFNQPQHF. The CDR3 coding sequence is TGTGCCACCAGCACGACCTTACAGGTCTTCAATCAGCCCCAGCATTTT. The full variable domain, completed using reference TRBV15 and TRBJ1-5, is DAMVIQNPRYQVTQFGKPVTLSCSQTLNHNVMYWYQQKSSQAPKLLFHYYDKDFNNEADTPDNFQSRRPNTSFCFLDIRSPGLGDTAMYLCATSTTLQVFNQPQHFGDGTRLSIL.

The V gene is TRBV7-9, the J gene TRBJ2-2, with a possible D match to TRBD2 (5 bases). There are 14 residues in the CDR3. V lost 10 bases and J lost 3, with 15 bases in between. CDR1 and CDR2 from the germline V gene are SEHNR and FQNEAQ (reference sequence). The CDR3 protein is CAISGWLDTGELFF. As DNA, the CDR3 is TGTGCCATATCGGGGTGGCTAGACACCGGGGAGCTGTTTTTT. Full variable domain (missing parts from reference TRBV7-9 and TRBJ2-2): DTGVSQNPRHKITKRGQNVTFRCDPISEHNRLYWYRQTLGQGPEFLTYFQNEAQLEKSRLLSDRFSAERPKGSFSTLEIQRTEQGDSAMYLCAISGWLDTGELFFGEGSRLTVL.

This chain links TRBV24-1 with TRBJ2-7; D is unresolved. The germline V gene encodes CDR1 KGHDR and CDR2 SFDVKD. The CDR3 covers 13 residues. V was trimmed by 3 bases and J by 7 bases, leaving 12 bases between them. This CDR3 is CATSDGSHEEQYF. CDR3 coding DNA: TGTGCCACCAGTGATGGATCCCACGAAGAGCAGTACTTC.

As to this clone: A junction end diverges from the germline sequence, so it may reflect a read error. This sequence joins TRBV2 and TRBJ2-3; 9 nucleotides agree with TRBD1. The length of the CDR3 is 12 residues. Germline V gene sequence: CDR1 SNHLY, CDR2 FYNNEI. The CDR3 nucleotides are TGTGCCAGCAGTGAAGGGAGGGACAGGGTCCCATTT. It is translated as CASSEGRDRVPF.

There are a few counts of this clone. This chain uses TRBV19 with TRBJ2-1; 7 bases are shared with TRBD1. From germline, CDR1 is LNHDA and CDR2 SQIVND (reference sequence). The length of the CDR3 is 16 residues. The trim removed 6 bases at V and 1 base at J, leaving 9 bases unmatched. Here the CDR3 DNA reads TGTGCCAGTAGCAAGAAGGGGGCTTGGTCCTACAATGAGCAGTTCTTC. This translates into CASSKKGAWSYNEQFF.

The chain links TRBV5-1 to TRBJ1-4; the D gene is possibly TRBD1 (5 bases). Germline-derived CDR1 and CDR2 are SGHRS and YFSETQ. This CDR3 has 16 residues. Trimming cost V 0 bases and J 2 bases, with 11 bases left between them. CDR3 sequence: CASSLGPGRTNEKLFF. CDR3 bases: TGCGCCAGCAGCTTGGGACCGGGACGGACTAATGAAAAACTGTTTTTT.

This clone was detected only once. The chain joins TRBV28 to TRBJ1-5; TRBD1 might be the D (6 bases). Germline CDR1 reads MDHEN; CDR2 reads SYDVKM. The CDR3 has 16 amino acids. V dropped 6 bases and J dropped 3 bases, with 18 bases sitting between them. The CDR3 reads CASSGGWGHFNQPQHF. CDR3 DNA sequence: TGTGCCAGCAGCGGCGGGTGGGGACATTTCAATCAGCCCCAGCATTTT.

Only one count was recorded for this clone. The gene calls are TRBV2 and TRBJ1-2; 9 positions agree with TRBD1. With V trimmed by 3 bases and J by 6 bases, 8 bases remained unmatched. Germline V lookup: CDR1 SNHLY, CDR2 FYNNEI. The CDR3 has 15 amino acids. The CDR3 bases are TGTGCCAGCAGTGATACGAGACAGGGGGTCGATGGCTACACCTTC. Translation: CASSDTRQGVDGYTF.

The genes are TRBV3-1 (or the pseudogene TRBV3-2) and TRBJ2-1; TRBD1 agrees at 7 bases. Per the germline V gene, CDR1 is LGHDT and CDR2 is YNNKEL (reference sequence). This CDR3 is built from 15 residues. After removal of 4 bases from V and 3 bases from J, the junction contained 6 bases not matched to a gene. The CDR3 here is CASSPTGPNYNEQFF. The CDR3 nucleotides read TGTGCCAGCAGCCCGACAGGGCCTAACTACAATGAGCAGTTCTTC.

This chain links TRBV28 with TRBJ2-7; 9 positions agree with TRBD1. CDR3 length: 14 residues. Germline lookup yields CDR1 MDHEN and CDR2 SYDVKM. Trimming at V came to 3 bases and at J to 3 bases, leaving 3 bases not matched to a gene. The CDR3 DNA sequence: TGTGCCAGCAGTTTCGGGACAGGGATCTACGAGCAGTACTTC. Its translation: CASSFGTGIYEQYF.

The genes are TRBV5-4 and TRBJ1-4; perhaps TRBD1 as D (5 bases). Per germline, CDR1 SGHNT and CDR2 YYREEE (reference sequence). Trimming shortened V by 0 bases and J by 0 bases, and 9 bases separated the two germline ends. The CDR3 contains 16 residues. In DNA form, the CDR3 reads TGTGCCAGCAGCTTGGGGCAGGGAACAACTAATGAAAAACTGTTTTTT. It specifies CASSLGQGTTNEKLFF.

This clone has a handful of counts. The J gene is TRBJ2-7, the V gene TRBV6-2 or TRBV6-3; D not certain. The CDR3 runs 12 residues. Trimming cost V 6 bases and J 3 bases, with 9 bases left between them. Germline V gene sequence: CDR1 MNHEY, CDR2 SVGEGT. CDR3 nucleotide sequence: TGTGCCAGCAGCCGAAACCTCTACGAGCAGTACTTC. This encodes CASSRNLYEQYF.

The V call is TRBV27, the J call TRBJ2-1; D not certain. Trimming cost V 6 bases and J 9 bases, with 12 bases left between them. Germline V gene lookup returns CDR1 MNHEY and CDR2 SMNVEV (reference sequence). There are 12 residues in the CDR3. This chain's CDR3 is CASSQRVGEQFF. Written as DNA, the CDR3 is TGTGCCAGCAGCCAAAGGGTGGGTGAGCAGTTCTTC.

The chain employs TRBV4-3 and TRBJ1-5; D not resolved. The CDR3 has 14 residues. CDR1 is LGHNA, CDR2 YSLEER, per germline. V shed 3 bases and J shed 5 bases, with 11 bases lying between them. CDR3 DNA sequence: TGCGCCAGCAGCCAGGACCCCGGCCATCAGCCCCAGCATTTT. It translates to CASSQDPGHQPQHF.

The CDR3, as DNA: TGCAGCGTTGGGGAATACGAGCAGTACTTC. This codes for CSVGEYEQYF. V usage is TRBV29-1 and J usage is TRBJ2-7, with no clear D. CDR3 length: 10 residues. Trimming removed 4 bases at V and 4 bases at J, with 5 bases between. The germline gives CDR1 SQVTM, CDR2 ANQGSEA.

The chain joins TRBV6-1 to TRBJ2-2; D gene ambiguous. The CDR3 covers 16 residues. Trimming pared 3 bases from V and 6 bases from J, leaving 17 bases between. Germline lookup yields CDR1 MNHNS and CDR2 SASEGT. The CDR3 region is CASSETWRLSAGELFF. For the CDR3, the DNA is TGTGCCAGCAGTGAGACCTGGCGGCTCAGCGCCGGGGAGCTGTTTTTT.

The chain uses TRBV19 and TRBJ2-2; TRBD2 is a possible D gene (6 bases). The germline CDR1 and CDR2 sequences are LNHDA and SQIVND (reference sequence). This CDR3 spans 15 amino acids. With 6 bases removed from V and 7 bases from J, the gap between germline ends came to 18 bases. The CDR3 reads CASRHVAGKLGELFF. The CDR3 region has the DNA TGTGCCAGTAGGCACGTCGCGGGAAAACTCGGGGAGCTGTTTTTT.

V gene TRBV3-1 (or the pseudogene TRBV3-2) combines with J gene TRBJ2-7; D not certain. Trimming removed 5 bases at V and 7 bases at J, with 9 bases between. There are 11 residues in the CDR3. Germline assignment: CDR1 LGHDT and CDR2 YNNKEL (reference sequence). For the CDR3, the DNA is TGTGCCAGCAGCTACCAAGTTGAGCAGTACTTC. Translation gives CASSYQVEQYF.

The chain links TRBV5-6 to TRBJ2-7; D is uncertain. The CDR3 loop spans 13 amino acids. CDR1 and CDR2 (germline): SGHDT, YYEEEE. V lost 4 bases and J lost 0, with 8 bases in between. The CDR3 DNA follows: TGTGCCAGCAGCGTACCAAGCTCCTACGAGCAGTACTTC. Translating gives CASSVPSSYEQYF.

The V gene is TRBV7-2, the J gene TRBJ1-6; 7 positions match TRBD1. The J segment lost 6 bases and the V segment lost 2 bases, leaving 1 base of the junction unmatched. Germline assignment: CDR1 SGHTA and CDR2 FQGNSA. This CDR3 is built from 14 residues. The CDR3 region is CASSLKGANSPLHF. In DNA, the CDR3 is TGTGCCAGCAGCTTAAAGGGGGCTAATTCACCCCTCCACTTT.